The 16 T cell receptor beta chains in this list originate from one sample, sequenced in a study of blood T cells in healthy people across ages. Primers used in a second PCR of about 7 to 12 cycles were a sample-barcoded 5' primer and a J-beta primer mix. A single record per CDR3 protein comes from TCRdb applying MiXCR to the 5' RACE reads. The sample contains 850,000 to 1,000,000 distinct CDR3 sequences, roughly 51% of which appear only once. Sequenced: blood. The source is a woman aged 60-75 years in good health.

This chain uses TRBV4-2 with TRBJ1-1; TRBD1 might be the D (6 bases). The CDR3 sequence is 15 residues long. V lost 4 bases and J 4 bases, leaving 16 bases between the germline ends. Germline values: CDR1 LGHNA, CDR2 YNFKEQ. Here the CDR3 reads CASSRSEGGGTEAFF. The CDR3 nucleotides read TGTGCCAGCAGCCGATCAGAGGGGGGGGGCACTGAAGCTTTCTTT.

The CDR3 DNA follows: TGTGCCTGGAGTGTCTATGGTGAACAGCCCCAGCATTTT. Translated, it gives CAWSVYGEQPQHF. The V and J genes are TRBV30 and TRBJ1-5; no definite D call. CDR3 length equals 13 residues. Trimming pared 0 bases from V and 7 bases from J, leaving 10 bases between. CDR1 is GTSNPN, CDR2 SVGIG, per germline (reference sequence).

V is TRBV6-2 or TRBV6-3 and J is TRBJ1-2; no clear D gene. The CDR3 is 16 amino acids. Looked up from germline, CDR1 is MNHEY and CDR2 is SVGEGT. V was pared by 5 bases and J by 6 bases, with 22 bases between. The CDR3 DNA follows: TGTGCCAGCAGTCTCCTCGACTGGGCTACACACCATGGCTACACCTTC. Encoded protein: CASSLLDWATHHGYTF.

The V and J genes are TRBV20-1 and TRBJ2-5; 8 positions match TRBD2. V was pared by 3 bases and J by 4 bases, with 13 bases of the junction left unmatched. The CDR3 covers 16 residues. Germline CDR1 DFQATT, CDR2 SNEGSKA (reference sequence). This chain's CDR3 is CSARTSEPRGGETQYF. The CDR3, as DNA: TGCAGTGCTAGGACTAGCGAGCCCCGAGGGGGAGAGACCCAGTACTTC.

This sequence joins TRBV28 and TRBJ2-2; D is unresolved. V lost 8 bases, J lost 6 bases, and 10 bases lay in between. Germline values: CDR1 MDHEN, CDR2 SYDVKM. The CDR3 is 12 amino acids. CDR3 sequence: CASWANPGELFF. The CDR3 DNA reads as TGTGCCAGCTGGGCTAACCCCGGGGAGCTGTTTTTT.

The chain links TRBV5-1 to TRBJ2-1; D is perhaps TRBD1 (5 bases). The CDR3 extends over 16 amino acids. CDR1 and CDR2 (germline): SGHRS, YFSETQ. V lost 1 base to trimming and J lost 9 bases, with 20 bases between them. The CDR3 sequence is CASSLLGKAKQGEQFF. The CDR3 DNA sequence: TGCGCCAGCAGCTTGTTAGGGAAGGCCAAGCAGGGTGAGCAGTTCTTC.

The CDR3 protein is CASRPRLAGGLVDTQYF. CDR3 coding DNA: TGTGCCAGCAGGCCCAGACTAGCGGGAGGCCTTGTAGATACGCAGTATTTT. The chain employs TRBV12-3 or TRBV12-4 and TRBJ2-3; the match to TRBD2 covers 13 bases. This CDR3 comprises 17 residues. The J segment lost 5 bases and the V segment lost 6 bases, leaving 11 bases of the junction unmatched.

The chain uses TRBV27 and TRBJ2-5, with TRBD2 identical over 10 bases. V was clipped by 5 bases and J by 3 bases; unmatched bases: 12. Per germline, CDR1 MNHEY and CDR2 SMNVEV (reference sequence). The CDR3 covers 17 residues. The CDR3 sequence: CASSNGGGSGREETQYF. The CDR3, as DNA: TGTGCCAGCAGTAACGGAGGGGGGAGCGGGAGGGAAGAGACCCAGTACTTC.

Note on this clonotype: A much larger clone sits a single nucleotide away, making a read error possible. CDR3 DNA: TGTGCCAGCAGTTTGATCGGACGGGGTTTGGGTGGCTACACCTTC. The encoded protein is CASSLIGRGLGGYTF. The chain couples TRBV28 to TRBJ1-2; no clear D. The CDR3 is made up of 15 amino acids. Trimming removed 3 bases at V and 7 bases at J, with 18 bases between. CDR1 and CDR2 from the germline V gene are MDHEN and SYDVKM.

The chain joins TRBV7-2 to TRBJ2-3, with TRBD2 matching over 9 bases. Germline-derived CDR1 and CDR2 are SGHTA and FQGNSA. With 0 bases clipped from V and 6 bases from J, the junction kept 19 bases outside the gene matches. The CDR3 contains 20 residues. DNA of the CDR3: TGTGCCAGCAGCTTAGCAGCCCCCTCACAGACTAGCGGTTGGCTGGATACGCAGTATTTT. Encoded protein: CASSLAAPSQTSGWLDTQYF.

This chain joins TRBV20-1 and TRBJ2-7, with a weak D call TRBD1 (6 bases). Germline values: CDR1 DFQATT, CDR2 SNEGSKA (reference sequence). With 3 bases removed from V and 2 bases from J, the gap between germline ends came to 11 bases. The CDR3 has 13 amino acids. CDR3 sequence (DNA): TGCAGTGCTAGTAGCCAGGGGCCCTACGAGCAGTACTTC. It yields the protein CSASSQGPYEQYF.

The genes are TRBV4-1 and TRBJ1-2; 11 bases align to TRBD1. Unmatched junction bases numbered 9, after V lost 2 bases and J lost 7 bases. The germline V gene encodes CDR1 MGHRA and CDR2 YSYEKL. This CDR3 contains 16 residues. The CDR3 sequence: CASSQSDRGLKGGYTF. The CDR3 DNA follows: TGCGCCAGCAGCCAATCGGACAGGGGGCTCAAAGGTGGCTACACCTTC.

The rearrangement uses TRBV5-1 and TRBJ2-5, with D unclear. This CDR3 is 15 amino acids long. The germline gives CDR1 SGHRS, CDR2 YFSETQ. The V end lost 0 bases, the J end lost 5 bases, and 14 bases lay between the germline ends. Here the CDR3 reads CASSLGVPPAETQYF. As DNA, the CDR3 is TGCGCCAGCAGCTTGGGAGTCCCACCCGCGGAGACCCAGTACTTC.

The chain has TRBV7-8 and TRBJ2-5; D not resolved. The CDR3 is 12 amino acids. The germline CDR1 and CDR2 sequences are SGHVS and FQNEAQ. V dropped 6 bases and J dropped 5 bases, with 10 bases sitting between them. CDR3 nucleotides: TGTGCCAGCAGGGCCCTTCCTGAGACCCAGTACTTC. It encodes CASRALPETQYF. The full variable domain, in which reference TRBV7-8 and TRBJ2-5 provide the parts outside the CDR3, is GAGVSQSPRYKVAKRGQDVALRCDPISGHVSLFWYQQALGQGPEFLTYFQNEAQLDKSGLPSDRFFAERPEGSVSTLKIQRTQQEDSAVYLCASRALPETQYFGPGTRLLVL.

The chain joins TRBV11-2 to TRBJ2-1, with TRBD2 identical over 8 bases. Losses at the gene ends were 5 bases for V and 8 bases for J; bases not matched to a gene: 14. Germline CDR1 reads SGHAT; CDR2 reads FQNNGV. CDR3 size: 16 residues. In DNA form, the CDR3 reads TGTGCCAGCAGCAATCCGGAGCGGGAGATACAGGATGAGCAGTTCTTC. This gives the protein CASSNPEREIQDEQFF. Complete variable domain (other parts from reference TRBV11-2 and TRBJ2-1): EAGVAQSPRYKIIEKRQSVAFWCNPISGHATLYWYQQILGQGPKLLIQFQNNGVVDDSQLPKDRFSAERLKGVDSTLKIQPAKLEDSAVYLCASSNPEREIQDEQFFGPGTRLTVL.

The DNA for the CDR3 is TGTGCCATCAGTGGGACAGTACTCTATGGCTACACCTTC. It specifies CAISGTVLYGYTF. V usage is TRBV10-3 and J usage is TRBJ1-2, with D possibly TRBD1 on 6 matching bases. V lost 4 bases, J lost 4 bases, and 10 bases lay in between. Germline V CDR1 and CDR2: ENHRY, SYGVKD. The CDR3 sequence is 13 residues long.